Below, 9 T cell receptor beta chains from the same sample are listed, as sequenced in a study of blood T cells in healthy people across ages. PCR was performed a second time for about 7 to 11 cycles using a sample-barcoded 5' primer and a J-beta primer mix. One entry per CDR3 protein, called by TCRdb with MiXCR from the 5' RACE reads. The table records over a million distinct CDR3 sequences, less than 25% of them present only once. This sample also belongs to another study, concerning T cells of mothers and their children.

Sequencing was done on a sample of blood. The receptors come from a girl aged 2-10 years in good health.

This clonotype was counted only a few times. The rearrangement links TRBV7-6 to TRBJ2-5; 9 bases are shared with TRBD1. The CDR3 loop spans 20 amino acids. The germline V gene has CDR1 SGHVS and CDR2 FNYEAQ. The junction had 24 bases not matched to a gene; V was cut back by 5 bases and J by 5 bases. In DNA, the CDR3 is TGTGCCAGCAGCCCGCACCCTGGGCACAGGGGGCTATATCGTTGGGAGACCCAGTACTTC. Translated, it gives CASSPHPGHRGLYRWETQYF.

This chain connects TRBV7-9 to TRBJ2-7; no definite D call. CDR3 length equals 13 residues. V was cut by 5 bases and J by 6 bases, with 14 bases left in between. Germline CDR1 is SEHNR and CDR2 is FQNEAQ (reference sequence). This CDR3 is CASSKLNSLEQYF. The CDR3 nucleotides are TGTGCCAGCAGCAAACTCAACAGTCTCGAGCAGTACTTC.

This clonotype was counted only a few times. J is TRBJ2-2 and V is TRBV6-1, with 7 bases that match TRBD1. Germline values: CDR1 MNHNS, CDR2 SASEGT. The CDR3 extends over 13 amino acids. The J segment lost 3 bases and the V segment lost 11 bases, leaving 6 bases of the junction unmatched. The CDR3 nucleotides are TGTGCCTTGGGACAGCTGTACACCGGGGAGCTGTTTTTT. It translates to CALGQLYTGELFF.

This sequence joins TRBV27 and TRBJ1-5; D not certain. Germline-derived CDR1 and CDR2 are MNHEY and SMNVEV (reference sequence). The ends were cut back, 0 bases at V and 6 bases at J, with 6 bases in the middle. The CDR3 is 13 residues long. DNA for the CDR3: TGTGCCAGCAGTTTATCTGTTAGTCAGCCCCAGCATTTT. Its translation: CASSLSVSQPQHF.

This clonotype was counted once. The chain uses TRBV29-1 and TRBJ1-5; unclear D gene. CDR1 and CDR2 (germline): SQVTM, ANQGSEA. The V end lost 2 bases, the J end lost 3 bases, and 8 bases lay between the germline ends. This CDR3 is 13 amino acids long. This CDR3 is CSVEFGSNQPQHF. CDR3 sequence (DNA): TGCAGCGTTGAATTTGGATCCAATCAGCCCCAGCATTTT.

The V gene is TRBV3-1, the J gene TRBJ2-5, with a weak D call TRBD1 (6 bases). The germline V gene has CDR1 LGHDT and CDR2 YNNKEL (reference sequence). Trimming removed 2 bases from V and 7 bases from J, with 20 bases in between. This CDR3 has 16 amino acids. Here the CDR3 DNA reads TGTGCCAGCAGCCAAAACCGACCGACAGGTGCTGGGACCCAGTACTTC. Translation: CASSQNRPTGAGTQYF.

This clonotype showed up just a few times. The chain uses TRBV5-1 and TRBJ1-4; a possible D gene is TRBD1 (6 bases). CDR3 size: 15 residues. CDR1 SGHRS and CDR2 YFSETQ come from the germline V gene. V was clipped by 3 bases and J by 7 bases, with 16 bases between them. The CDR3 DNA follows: TGCGCCAGCAGCTCGCTACAGGGCCAGGGTGAAAAACTGTTTTTT. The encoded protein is CASSSLQGQGEKLFF.

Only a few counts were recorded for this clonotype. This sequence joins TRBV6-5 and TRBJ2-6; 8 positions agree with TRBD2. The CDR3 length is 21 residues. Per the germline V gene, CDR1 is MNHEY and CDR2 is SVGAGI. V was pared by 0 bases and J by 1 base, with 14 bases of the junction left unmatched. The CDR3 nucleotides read TGTGCCAGCAGTTACTCGTGGCGGGGGGCAGATAGGGATTCTGGGGCCAACGTCCTGACTTTC. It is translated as CASSYSWRGADRDSGANVLTF.

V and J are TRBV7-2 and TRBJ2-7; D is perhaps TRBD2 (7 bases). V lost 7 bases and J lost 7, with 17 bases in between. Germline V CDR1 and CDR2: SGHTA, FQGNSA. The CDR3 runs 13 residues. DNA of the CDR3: TGTGCCAGCATCCTCGGGGGGCCGGGTGAGCAGTACTTC. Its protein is CASILGGPGEQYF.